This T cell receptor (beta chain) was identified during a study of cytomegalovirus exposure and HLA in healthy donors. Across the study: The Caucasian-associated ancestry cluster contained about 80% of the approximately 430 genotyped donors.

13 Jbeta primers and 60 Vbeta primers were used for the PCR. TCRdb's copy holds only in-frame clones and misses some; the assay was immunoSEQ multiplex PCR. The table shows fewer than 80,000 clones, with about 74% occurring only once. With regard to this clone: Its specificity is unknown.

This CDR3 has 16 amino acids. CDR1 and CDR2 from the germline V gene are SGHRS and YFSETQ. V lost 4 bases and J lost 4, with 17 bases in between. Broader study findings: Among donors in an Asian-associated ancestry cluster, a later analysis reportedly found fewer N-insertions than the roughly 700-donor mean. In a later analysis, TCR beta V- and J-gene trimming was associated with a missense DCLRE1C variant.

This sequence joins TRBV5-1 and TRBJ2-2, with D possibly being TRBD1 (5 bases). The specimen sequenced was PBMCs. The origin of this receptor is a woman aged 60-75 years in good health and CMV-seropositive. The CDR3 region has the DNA TGCGCCAGCAGCCCTGGACAAATCCTCTTCACCGGGGAGCTGTTTTTT. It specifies CASSPGQILFTGELFF.